Given below is one TCR beta chain in context. Germline and genes: mouse. The CDR3 end falls 1 residue outside the read, so it is completed with the germline J gene. The sample belongs to a study of tissue T cells after allogeneic stem cell transplantation. Generated by immunoSEQ multiplex PCR, the TCRdb table keeps only in-frame clones and is missing some. This sample has roughly 51,000 clones, with around 70% found just once. The CDR3 has 14 amino acids. Trimming pared 1 base from V and 3 bases from J, leaving 10 bases between. Germline V CDR1 and CDR2: NNHDY, SYVADS. The chain couples TRBV13-3 to TRBJ1-1, with a possible D match to TRBD1 (6 bases). The receptor comes from a pool of C57BL/6 mice in good health. The sample consisted of sorted cells pooled from one or two spleens. CDR3 protein: CASSDRGRDTEVFF. The covered CDR3 bases are TGTGCCAGCAGTGATAGGGGGAGGGACACAGAAGTCTTC.